The rows below give T cell receptor beta chains drawn from one sample of a study of T-cell memory formation after mild COVID-19. TCRdb re-analysed the 5' RACE reads in MiXCR, keeping a single row per CDR3 protein. This sample yields a few hundred thousand distinct CDR3 sequences, of which 15% to 20% are seen a single time; approximately 23% belongs to the top ten. The sequenced sample was PBMCs or a T cell subset sorted from them (not recorded which). These receptor sequences come from a man between 18 and 35 years old who had mild COVID-19 (a few samples of this study predate the infection). Cell type and time point are not known. Each CDR3 is given with its conserved first and last residue. The D gene is left open where the match is weak.

V: TRBV5-1; J: TRBJ2-1; D: .; CDR3: CASSLPSTGNEQFF
V: TRBV4-2; J: TRBJ1-4; D: .; CDR3: CASSPLRVLGIAEEKLFF
V: TRBV7-8; J: TRBJ2-2; D: .; CDR3: CASSPRGGQGNTGELFF
V: TRBV7-3; J: TRBJ2-2; D: .; CDR3: CASSLNTLGRTGELFF
V: TRBV5-1; J: TRBJ2-5; D: .; CDR3: CASSLMGLETQYF
V: TRBV7-2; J: TRBJ2-2; D: .; CDR3: CASSGRNTGELFF
V: TRBV6-1; J: TRBJ2-4; D: .; CDR3: CASSEVGGALDKNIQYF
V: TRBV4-3; J: TRBJ2-3; D: .; CDR3: CASSRKGATDDTQYF
V: TRBV6-5; J: TRBJ2-1; D: TRBD2; CDR3: CASSYLAGGRVIGEQFF
V: TRBV10-3; J: TRBJ2-3; D: .; CDR3: CAIRERLQSSTDTQYF
V: TRBV4-3; J: TRBJ2-7; D: .; CDR3: CASSAFRGDYEQYF
V: TRBV4-1; J: TRBJ2-7; D: TRBD2; CDR3: CASSHMDPGGYEQYF
V: TRBV7-7; J: TRBJ2-1; D: TRBD2; CDR3: CASSLGLAGNGEQFF
V: TRBV5-6; J: TRBJ2-3; D: .; CDR3: CASSLATAQRDTQYF
V: TRBV7-2; J: TRBJ2-6; D: TRBD1; CDR3: CASSWGQGLSGANVLTF
V: TRBV7-2; J: TRBJ1-3; D: TRBD1; CDR3: CASSPTGDGNTIYF
V: TRBV5-1; J: TRBJ1-1; D: TRBD1; CDR3: CASSPVTGIGDTEAFF
V: TRBV19; J: TRBJ2-3; D: TRBD2; CDR3: CASLISGGAADTQYF
V: TRBV2; J: TRBJ2-2; D: .; CDR3: CASSEAPPFAADTGELFF
V: TRBV5-1; J: TRBJ1-6; D: .; CDR3: CASSSGNREIYNSPLHF
V: TRBV9; J: TRBJ2-1; D: .; CDR3: CASSGTNNEQFF
V: TRBV12-3/TRBV12-4; J: TRBJ1-5; D: .; CDR3: CASSFLGAVEPQHF
V: TRBV7-9; J: TRBJ2-3; D: TRBD2; CDR3: CASMKLAGGTDTQYF
V: TRBV5-4; J: TRBJ2-3; D: .; CDR3: CASTTATHDTQYF
V: TRBV6-4; J: TRBJ2-1; D: TRBD1; CDR3: CASSEPRTGRGNEQFF
V: TRBV12-3/TRBV12-4; J: TRBJ1-1; D: .; CDR3: CASMRYDVQAKAFF
V: TRBV7-9; J: TRBJ1-2; D: .; CDR3: CASSLMDGNYGYTF
V: TRBV11-2; J: TRBJ1-1; D: .; CDR3: CASSPMGRGRTEAFF